This TCR beta chain came from a study of beta chain features in type 1 diabetes. Trimming stripped 6 bases from V and 2 bases from J, with 17 bases between. The V gene's germline CDR1 is KGHSH and CDR2 LQKENI. CDR3 length equals 17 residues. Expressed TCRB transcripts were sequenced because the entire RNA isolate underwent reverse transcription. TCRdb's table, derived via immunoSEQ multiplex PCR, lists solely in-frame clones and lacks some. The repertoire holds 300,000 to 350,000 clones, with about a tenth as singletons. This clone was recorded at least ten times. No antigen is known for it. The study, taken as a whole, reports: Among patients with Type 1 diabetes, TCRB CDR3s were moderately but significantly shorter in every one of the four CD4+ subsets.

Blood was drawn once from each donor into heparinised tubes. The draws averaged about 110 mL. It was via CD45RO/CCR7/CD25/CD127/CD95/CD27 that CD4+ naive, central memory, regulatory and stem cell-like memory cells were sorted. The sample taken for sequencing was central memory CD4+ T cells from blood. The chain is built from TRBV18 and TRBJ2-6; a weak D match, TRBD1 (5 bases). The receptor was isolated from a man aged 25-45 years with type 1 diabetes. CDR3 in DNA: TGTGCCAGCTCCCCTCAGGCAGGGTTGACTGGGGCCAACGTCCTGACTTTC. The encoded protein is CASSPQAGLTGANVLTF.